Below, 7 T cell receptor beta chains from the same sample are listed, as sequenced in a study of blood T cell repertoires in COVID-19. Method: immunoSEQ multiplex PCR; TCRdb's copy keeps in-frame clones and lacks some. This repertoire shows more than 95,000 clones, just over 90% found once; its top ten account for 1.8%. Sequenced material: peripheral blood. These receptors all stem from a human donor with active COVID-19. The donor label of this sample is uncertain.

The chain uses TRBV3-1 (or the pseudogene TRBV3-2) and TRBJ2-7; a weak D match, TRBD2 (6 bases). The germline gives CDR1 LGHDT, CDR2 YNNKEL (reference sequence). This CDR3 region has 16 residues. The V end lost 0 bases, the J end lost 1 base, and 13 bases lay between the germline ends. The CDR3 protein is CASSQDWRVGSYEQYF. CDR3 coding DNA: TGTGCCAGCAGCCAAGATTGGAGGGTCGGATCCTACGAGCAGTACTTC.

The chain recombines TRBV7-7 with TRBJ2-2; TRBD2 aligns across 10 bases. Germline trimming cut 4 bases from V and 4 bases from J; bases unmatched to any gene: 3. The CDR3 has 15 residues. From germline, CDR1 is SSHAT and CDR2 FNYEAQ (reference sequence). The CDR3 is CASSSERGGTGELFF. The DNA for the CDR3 is TGTGCCAGCAGCTCGGAGCGGGGGGGCACCGGGGAGCTGTTTTTT.

V and J are TRBV7-7 and TRBJ2-7; 9 bases fit TRBD1. V dropped 5 bases and J dropped 5; count of bases not matched to a gene: 7. Germline V gene sequence: CDR1 SSHAT, CDR2 FNYEAQ (reference sequence). CDR3 length: 14 amino acids. CDR3 nucleotide sequence: TGTGCCAGCAGCCCCGGGACAGGGCCCAACGAGCAGTACTTC. Its translation is CASSPGTGPNEQYF. The full variable domain, with the rest looked up from reference TRBV7-7 and TRBJ2-7, is GAGVSQSPRYKVTKRGQDVTLRCDPISSHATLYWYQQALGQGPEFLTYFNYEAQPDKSGLPSDRFSAERPEGSISTLTIQRTEQRDSAMYRCASSPGTGPNEQYFGPGTRLTVT.

This clone has only a few counts. The rearrangement uses TRBV6-5 and TRBJ2-7; TRBD2 matches 11 bases. Unmatched junction bases numbered 4, after V lost 6 bases and J lost 3 bases. Germline-derived CDR1 and CDR2 are MNHEY and SVGAGI. This CDR3 spans 14 amino acids. In nucleotides, the CDR3 is TGTGCCAGCAGCCTCGGGACTAGCGGCTACGAGCAGTACTTC. Translating it yields CASSLGTSGYEQYF.

This clone was observed a single time. The chain links TRBV27 to TRBJ2-3; unclear D gene. The V end was cut by 3 bases, the J end by 0 bases, with 4 bases between. The CDR3 is 13 residues long. The germline V gene encodes CDR1 MNHEY and CDR2 SMNVEV (reference sequence). CDR3 sequence reads: CASSFQSTDTQYF. CDR3 coding DNA: TGTGCCAGCAGTTTTCAGAGCACAGATACGCAGTATTTT.

The rearrangement links TRBV19 to TRBJ2-2, with D possibly TRBD2 on 7 matching bases. CDR3 length: 15 amino acids. In germline, CDR1 is LNHDA, CDR2 SQIVND (reference sequence). V lost 3 bases, J lost 4 bases, and 12 bases lay in between. The CDR3 sequence: CASSMGGPTTGELFF. In nucleotides, the CDR3 is TGTGCCAGTAGTATGGGGGGGCCAACCACCGGGGAGCTGTTTTTT.

This clone showed up just a few times. This sample also contains other DNA sequences that code for the same CDR3. The chain uses TRBV4-3 and TRBJ1-2; unclear D gene. Trimming left V 3 bases short and J 2 bases short, with 7 bases between. CDR1 is LGHNA and CDR2 is YSLEER in the germline V gene. The CDR3 loop spans 13 amino acids. The CDR3 loop is CASSHERNYGYTF. DNA of the CDR3: TGCGCCAGCAGCCATGAGAGAAACTATGGCTACACCTTC.